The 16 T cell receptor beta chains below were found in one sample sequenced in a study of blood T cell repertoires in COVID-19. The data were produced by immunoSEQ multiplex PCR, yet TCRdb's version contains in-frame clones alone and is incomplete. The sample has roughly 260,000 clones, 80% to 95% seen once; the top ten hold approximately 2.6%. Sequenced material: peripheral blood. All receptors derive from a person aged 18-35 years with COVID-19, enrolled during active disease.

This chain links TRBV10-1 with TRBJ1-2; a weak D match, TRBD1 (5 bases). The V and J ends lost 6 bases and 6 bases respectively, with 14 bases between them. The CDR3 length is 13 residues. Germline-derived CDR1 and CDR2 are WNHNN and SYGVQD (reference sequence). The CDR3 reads CASSEGEEDGYTF. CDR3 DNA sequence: TGCGCCAGCAGCGAAGGGGAGGAGGATGGCTACACCTTC.

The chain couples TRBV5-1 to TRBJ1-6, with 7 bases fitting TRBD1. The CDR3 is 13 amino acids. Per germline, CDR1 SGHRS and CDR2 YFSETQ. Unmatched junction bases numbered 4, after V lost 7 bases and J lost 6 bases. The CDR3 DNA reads TGCGCCAGCCGGGACAGTAGTAATTCACCCCTCCACTTT. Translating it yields CASRDSSNSPLHF.

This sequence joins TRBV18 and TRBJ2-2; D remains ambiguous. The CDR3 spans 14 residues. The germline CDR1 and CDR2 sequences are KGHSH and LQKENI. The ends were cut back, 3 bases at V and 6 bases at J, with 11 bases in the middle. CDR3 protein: CASSPSAGPGELFF. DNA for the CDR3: TGTGCCAGCTCACCCTCCGCTGGGCCCGGGGAGCTGTTTTTT.

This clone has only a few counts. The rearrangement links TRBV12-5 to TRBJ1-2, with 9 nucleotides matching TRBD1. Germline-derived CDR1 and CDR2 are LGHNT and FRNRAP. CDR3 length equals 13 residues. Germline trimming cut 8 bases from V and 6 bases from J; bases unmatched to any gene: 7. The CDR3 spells CASSYRGLNGYTF. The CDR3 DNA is TGTGCTAGTTCATACAGGGGGCTGAATGGCTACACCTTC.

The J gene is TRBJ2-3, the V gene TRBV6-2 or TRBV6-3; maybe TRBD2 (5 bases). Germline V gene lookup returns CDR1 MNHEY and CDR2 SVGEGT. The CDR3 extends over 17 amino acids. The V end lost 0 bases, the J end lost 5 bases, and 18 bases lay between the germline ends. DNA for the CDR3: TGTGCCAGCAGTTACTCGACTACGGACCTAGCAAAAGATACGCAGTATTTT. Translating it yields CASSYSTTDLAKDTQYF.

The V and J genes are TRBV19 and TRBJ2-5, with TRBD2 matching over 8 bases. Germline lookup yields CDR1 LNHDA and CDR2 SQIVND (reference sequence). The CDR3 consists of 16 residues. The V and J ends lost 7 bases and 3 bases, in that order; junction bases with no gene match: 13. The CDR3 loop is CASTPASAGGKETQYF. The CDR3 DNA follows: TGTGCCAGTACCCCAGCGAGCGCGGGAGGAAAAGAGACCCAGTACTTC.

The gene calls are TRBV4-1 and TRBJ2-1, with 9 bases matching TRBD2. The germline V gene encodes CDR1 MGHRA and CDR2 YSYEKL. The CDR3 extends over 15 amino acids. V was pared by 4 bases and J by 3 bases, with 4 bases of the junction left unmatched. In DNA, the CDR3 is TGCGCCAGCAGCCCTCTAGCGGGGAACTACAATGAGCAGTTCTTC. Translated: CASSPLAGNYNEQFF.

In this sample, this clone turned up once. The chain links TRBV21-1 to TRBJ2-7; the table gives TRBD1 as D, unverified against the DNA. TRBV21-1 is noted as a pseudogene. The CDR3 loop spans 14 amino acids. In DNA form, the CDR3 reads TGTGCCAGCTCCACCCGGGACAAACCCTACGAGCAGTACTTC. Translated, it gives CASSTRDKPYEQYF.

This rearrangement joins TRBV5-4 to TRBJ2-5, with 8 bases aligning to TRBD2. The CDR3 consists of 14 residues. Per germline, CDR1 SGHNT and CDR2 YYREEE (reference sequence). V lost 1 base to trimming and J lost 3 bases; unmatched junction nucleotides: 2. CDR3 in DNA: TGTGCCAGCAGCTTGAGCGGGAGTGAAGAGACCCAGTACTTC. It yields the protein CASSLSGSEETQYF.

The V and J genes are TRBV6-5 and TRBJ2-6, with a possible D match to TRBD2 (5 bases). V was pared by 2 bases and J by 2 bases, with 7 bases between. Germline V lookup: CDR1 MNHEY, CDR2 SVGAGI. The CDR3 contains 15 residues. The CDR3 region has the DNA TGTGCCAGCAGTTACCGGGGAGCTGGGGCCAACGTCCTGACTTTC. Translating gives CASSYRGAGANVLTF.

The CDR3 here is CATSETPIQKISDTQYF. The CDR3 nucleotides read TGTGCCACCAGTGAAACACCAATACAGAAGATTTCAGATACGCAGTATTTT. The chain carries TRBV24-1 and TRBJ2-3; D gene unclear. The length of the CDR3 is 17 residues. V was pared by 4 bases and J by 4 bases, with 20 bases between. From germline, CDR1 is KGHDR and CDR2 SFDVKD.

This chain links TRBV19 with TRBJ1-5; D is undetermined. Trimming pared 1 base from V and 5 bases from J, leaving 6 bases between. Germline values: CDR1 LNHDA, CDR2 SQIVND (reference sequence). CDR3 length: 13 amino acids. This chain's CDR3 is CASSIVADQPQHF. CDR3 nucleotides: TGTGCCAGTAGTATAGTTGCGGATCAGCCCCAGCATTTT.

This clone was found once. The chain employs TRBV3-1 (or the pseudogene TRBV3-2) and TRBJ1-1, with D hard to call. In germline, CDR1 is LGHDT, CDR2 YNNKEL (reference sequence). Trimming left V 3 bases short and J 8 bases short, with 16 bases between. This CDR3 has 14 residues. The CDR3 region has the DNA TGTGCCAGCAGCCACGGCTCGGCCGGGGTGGAAGCTTTCTTT. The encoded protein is CASSHGSAGVEAFF.

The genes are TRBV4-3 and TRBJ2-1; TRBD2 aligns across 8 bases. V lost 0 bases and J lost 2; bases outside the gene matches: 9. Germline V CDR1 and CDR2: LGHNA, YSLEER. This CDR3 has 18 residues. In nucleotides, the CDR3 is TGCGCCAGCAGCCAAGATTTAGGAAGCGGGAGCACCTACAATGAGCAGTTCTTC. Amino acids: CASSQDLGSGSTYNEQFF.

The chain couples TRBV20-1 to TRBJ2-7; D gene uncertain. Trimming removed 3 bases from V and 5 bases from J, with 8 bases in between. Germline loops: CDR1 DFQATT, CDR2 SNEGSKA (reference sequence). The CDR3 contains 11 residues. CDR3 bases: TGCAGTGCTAGTACGCCGGACGAGCAGTACTTC. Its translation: CSASTPDEQYF.

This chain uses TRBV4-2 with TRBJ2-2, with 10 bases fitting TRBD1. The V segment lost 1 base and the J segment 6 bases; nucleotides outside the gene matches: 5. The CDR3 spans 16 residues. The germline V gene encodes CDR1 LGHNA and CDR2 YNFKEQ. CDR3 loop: CASSQGVGQGAGELFF. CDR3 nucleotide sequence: TGTGCCAGCAGCCAAGGGGTAGGACAGGGGGCCGGGGAGCTGTTTTTT.